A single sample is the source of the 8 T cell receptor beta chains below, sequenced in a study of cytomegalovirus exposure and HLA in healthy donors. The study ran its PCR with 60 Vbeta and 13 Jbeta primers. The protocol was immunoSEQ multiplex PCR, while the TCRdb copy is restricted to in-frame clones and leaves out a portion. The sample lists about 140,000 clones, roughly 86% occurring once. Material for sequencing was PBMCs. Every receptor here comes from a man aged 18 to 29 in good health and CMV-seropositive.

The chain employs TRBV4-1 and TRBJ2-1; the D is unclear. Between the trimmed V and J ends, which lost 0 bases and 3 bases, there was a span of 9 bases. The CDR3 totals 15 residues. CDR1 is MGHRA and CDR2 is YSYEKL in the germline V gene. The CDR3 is CASSQDLTYYNEQFF. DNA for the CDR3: TGCGCCAGCAGCCAAGATCTAACGTACTACAATGAGCAGTTCTTC.

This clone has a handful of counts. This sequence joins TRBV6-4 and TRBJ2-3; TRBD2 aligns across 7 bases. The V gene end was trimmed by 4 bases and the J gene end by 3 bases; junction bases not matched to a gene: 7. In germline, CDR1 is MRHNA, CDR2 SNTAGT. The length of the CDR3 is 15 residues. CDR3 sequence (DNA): TGTGCCAGCAGTGCCTCGGGCGGGGGTACAGATACGCAGTATTTT. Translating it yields CASSASGGGTDTQYF.

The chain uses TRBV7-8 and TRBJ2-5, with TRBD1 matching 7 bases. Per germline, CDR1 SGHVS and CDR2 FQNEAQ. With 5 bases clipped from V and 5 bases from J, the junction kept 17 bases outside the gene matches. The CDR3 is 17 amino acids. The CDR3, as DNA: TGTGCCAGCAGCCGTAAGGGACAGACACCGGGACGGGAGACCCAGTACTTC. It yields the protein CASSRKGQTPGRETQYF.

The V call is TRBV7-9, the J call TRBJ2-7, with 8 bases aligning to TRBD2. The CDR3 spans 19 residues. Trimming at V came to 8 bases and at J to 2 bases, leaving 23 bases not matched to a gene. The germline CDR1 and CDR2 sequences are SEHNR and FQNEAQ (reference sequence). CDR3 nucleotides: TGTGCCAGCTCGGGGGGGGCGGACCTCCCCCGGTTTATTACCTACGAGCAGTACTTC. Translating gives CASSGGADLPRFITYEQYF.

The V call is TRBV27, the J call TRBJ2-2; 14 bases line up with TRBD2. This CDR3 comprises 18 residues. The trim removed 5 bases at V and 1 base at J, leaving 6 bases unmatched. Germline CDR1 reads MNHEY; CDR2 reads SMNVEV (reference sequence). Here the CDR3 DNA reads TGTGCCAGCAGTCCTCGGACTAGCGGGAGGAAGAACACCGGGGAGCTGTTTTTT. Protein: CASSPRTSGRKNTGELFF.

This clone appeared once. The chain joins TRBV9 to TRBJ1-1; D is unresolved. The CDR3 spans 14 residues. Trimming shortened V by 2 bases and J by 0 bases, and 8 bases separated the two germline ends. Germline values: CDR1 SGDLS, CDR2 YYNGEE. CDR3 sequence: CASSVEGLNTEAFF. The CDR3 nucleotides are TGTGCCAGCAGCGTGGAGGGTTTGAACACTGAAGCTTTCTTT.

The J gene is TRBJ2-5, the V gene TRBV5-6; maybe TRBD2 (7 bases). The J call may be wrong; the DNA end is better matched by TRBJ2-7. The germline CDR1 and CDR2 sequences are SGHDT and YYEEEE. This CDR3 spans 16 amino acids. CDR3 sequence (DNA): TGTGCCAGCAGCTTGTTGGGGGGGCAGGACCTCTACGAGCAGTACTTC. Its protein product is CASSLLGGQDLYEQYF.

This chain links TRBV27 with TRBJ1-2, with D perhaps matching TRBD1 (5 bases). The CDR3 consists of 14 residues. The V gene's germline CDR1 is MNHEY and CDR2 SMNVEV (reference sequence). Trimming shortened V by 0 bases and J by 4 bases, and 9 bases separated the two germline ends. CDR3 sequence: CASSLSAGIYGYTF. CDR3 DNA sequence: TGTGCCAGCAGTTTATCAGCAGGGATCTATGGCTACACCTTC.